This T cell receptor (beta chain) was obtained from a study of STAT3 mutations in large granular lymphocyte leukemia. The study's findings and limits: Every T-cell large granular lymphocyte leukemia patient had at least one immunodominant TCR beta clonotype.

As concerns this clone: Its antigen remains unidentified.

Sequenced by immunoSEQ multiplex PCR; TCRdb stores in-frame clones only, minus some. The table includes 12,000 or so clones, 85% detected once. The CDR3 contains 13 residues. Germline-derived CDR1 and CDR2 are SGHTA and FQGTGA. Trimming left V 5 bases short and J 3 bases short, with 10 bases between. The chain combines TRBV7-3 with TRBJ1-1, with D perhaps matching TRBD1 (5 bases). The receptor was derived from an elderly man with T-cell large granular lymphocyte leukemia. Some clones in this sample may be carry-over from other donors' samples. The sample was peripheral blood mononuclear cells. CDR3 protein: CASSRDLYTEAFF. The CDR3 DNA reads TGTGCCAGCAGCCGGGACCTCTACACTGAAGCTTTCTTT. Looking up the rest from reference TRBV7-3 and TRBJ1-1 gives the full variable domain: GAGVSQTPSNKVTEKGKYVELRCDPISGHTALYWYRQSLGQGPEFLIYFQGTGAADDSGLPNDRFFAVRPEGSVSTLKIQRTERGDSAVYLCASSRDLYTEAFFGQGTRLTVV.